The 13 T cell receptor beta chains reported below all come from one sample, sequenced in a study of cytomegalovirus exposure and HLA in healthy donors. Primers for the PCR totalled 60 Vbeta and 13 Jbeta. Generated by immunoSEQ multiplex PCR, the TCRdb table keeps only in-frame clones and is missing some. The repertoire holds 150,000 to 180,000 clones, with over 65% as singletons. What was sequenced was PBMCs. The receptor source for this set is a woman in her thirties or forties in good health and CMV-seronegative.

The rearrangement joins TRBV5-8 to TRBJ2-3, with 9 bases matching TRBD1. The CDR3 has 16 residues. Losses at the gene ends were 4 bases for V and 6 bases for J; bases not matched to a gene: 12. Germline loops: CDR1 SGHTS, CDR2 YDEGEE. For the CDR3, the DNA is TGTGCCAGCAGCCTGGGACAGGGTCAGGGGGTGGATACGCAGTATTTT. Its translation: CASSLGQGQGVDTQYF.

The V call is TRBV19, the J call TRBJ1-6; D perhaps matches TRBD1 (5 bases). CDR3 length equals 15 residues. Trimming pared 3 bases from V and 7 bases from J, leaving 13 bases between. CDR1 is LNHDA and CDR2 is SQIVND in the germline V gene (reference sequence). The CDR3 DNA is TGTGCCAGTAGTATCTTCGGGGGAAAGAATTCACCCCTCCACTTT. This encodes CASSIFGGKNSPLHF.

The chain carries TRBV6-5 and TRBJ2-7; TRBD2 might be the D (6 bases). There are 14 residues in the CDR3. Germline V gene sequence: CDR1 MNHEY, CDR2 SVGAGI. Between the trimmed V and J ends, which lost 1 base and 4 bases, there was a span of 11 bases. As DNA, the CDR3 is TGTGCCAGCAGTTACTTGGGGGGTGAGTACGAGCAGTACTTC. Translated, it gives CASSYLGGEYEQYF.

The genes are TRBV6-1 and TRBJ1-1; 7 positions match TRBD1. The junction had 7 bases not matched to a gene; V was cut back by 4 bases and J by 2 bases. The length of the CDR3 is 15 residues. CDR1 and CDR2 (germline): MNHNS, SASEGT. CDR3 amino acids: CASSAQTGSNTEAFF. CDR3 DNA sequence: TGTGCCAGCAGTGCCCAGACAGGGAGCAACACTGAAGCTTTCTTT.

In its sample, this clone was seen once. V is TRBV19 and J is TRBJ2-1; 14 nucleotides match TRBD2. The CDR3 has 14 residues. Germline CDR1 is LNHDA and CDR2 is SQIVND (reference sequence). J gave up 10 bases and V 6 bases, and 5 bases lay outside the gene matches. DNA for the CDR3: TGTGCCAGTAGGGGACTAGCGGGGGCGGGGGAGCAGTTCTTC. As protein: CASRGLAGAGEQFF.

The rearrangement uses TRBV30 and TRBJ2-7, with 9 bases identical to TRBD2. J was trimmed by 4 bases and V by 0 bases; bases with no gene match: 10. CDR1 and CDR2 (germline): GTSNPN, SVGIG (reference sequence). The CDR3 consists of 16 residues. CDR3 loop: CAWSVRSSGDLYEQYF. CDR3 bases: TGTGCCTGGAGTGTAAGATCTAGCGGGGACCTTTACGAGCAGTACTTC.

DNA of the CDR3: TGTGCCAGCAGTTTAGCGGGGACGGGTCAGACTGAAGCTTTCTTT. Protein: CASSLAGTGQTEAFF. The chain recombines TRBV28 with TRBJ1-1; D perhaps matches TRBD1 (5 bases). The length of the CDR3 is 15 residues. Trimming removed 2 bases at V and 5 bases at J, with 15 bases between. Germline V lookup: CDR1 MDHEN, CDR2 SYDVKM.

V gene TRBV5-1 combines with J gene TRBJ2-7, with a possible D match to TRBD1 (6 bases). Germline values: CDR1 SGHRS, CDR2 YFSETQ. V was cut by 0 bases and J by 2 bases, with 12 bases left in between. The CDR3 loop spans 15 amino acids. The CDR3 DNA sequence: TGCGCCAGCAGCTTGGAGGGACAAGATGCCTACGAGCAGTACTTC. This encodes CASSLEGQDAYEQYF.

This clone was detected only once. The CDR3 spells CASSFLENTEAFF. In DNA form, the CDR3 reads TGTGCCAGCAGCTTCCTAGAGAACACTGAAGCTTTCTTT. V usage is TRBV5-4 and J usage is TRBJ1-1; D gene unclear. The length of the CDR3 is 13 residues. The V gene's germline CDR1 is SGHNT and CDR2 YYREEE (reference sequence). V lost 2 bases, J lost 1 base, and 6 bases lay in between.

CDR3 loop: CASSSGQARDTQYF. In nucleotides, the CDR3 is TGTGCCAGCAGTTCCGGACAGGCCCGGGATACGCAGTATTTT. The J gene is TRBJ2-3, the V gene TRBV6-5, with 7 bases aligning to TRBD1. CDR1 and CDR2 from the germline V gene are MNHEY and SVGAGI. The CDR3 extends over 14 amino acids. The trim removed 4 bases at V and 6 bases at J, leaving 7 bases unmatched.

This rearrangement joins TRBV28 to TRBJ1-5; tentative D call: TRBD1 (5 bases). CDR3 length: 16 residues. V lost 3 bases to trimming and J lost 7 bases, with 19 bases between them. The germline gives CDR1 MDHEN, CDR2 SYDVKM. The CDR3 loop reads CASSFPSGAGLQPQHF. The CDR3 DNA reads as TGTGCCAGCAGTTTTCCATCAGGTGCAGGGTTGCAGCCCCAGCATTTT.

This clone was counted a few times. The CDR3 is CASSLAPGQQETQYF. The DNA of the CDR3 is TGCGCCAGCAGCTTGGCGCCAGGTCAGCAAGAGACCCAGTACTTC. The V and J genes are TRBV5-1 and TRBJ2-5; the D is unclear. Germline V gene sequence: CDR1 SGHRS, CDR2 YFSETQ. This CDR3 has 15 amino acids. V was pared by 0 bases and J by 2 bases, with 11 bases between.

The J gene is TRBJ2-1, the V gene TRBV7-8; no clear D. Germline loops: CDR1 SGHVS, CDR2 FQNEAQ. Trimming took 1 base from V and 12 from J, leaving 16 bases between them. CDR3 length equals 14 residues. DNA of the CDR3: TGTGCCAGCAGCTTAGAAGCTAGGCATTCGGGGCAGTTCTTC. It specifies CASSLEARHSGQFF.